The 8 T cell receptor beta chains below all came from one sample that was sequenced in a study of identical twins. TCRdb ran MiXCR on the 5' RACE reads and lists one entry per CDR3 protein. The sample holds a few hundred thousand distinct CDR3 sequences, more than 9% seen once. This sample also appeared in a second study, on yellow fever vaccine responses in identical twins.

Sequenced sample: PBMCs. The receptors derive from a woman between 18 and 29 years old in good health.

This clonotype occurred many times. The V and J genes are TRBV6-4 and TRBJ2-6; 8 positions agree with TRBD1. Germline V gene data show CDR1 as MRHNA and CDR2 as SNTAGT. Trimming took 0 bases from V and 0 from J; bases not matched to a gene: 7. This CDR3 comprises 19 residues. The CDR3 DNA sequence: TGTGCCAGCAGTGACTCCTCCGGACAGGGAGTCTCTGGGGCCAACGTCCTGACTTTC. It encodes CASSDSSGQGVSGANVLTF.

This clonotype was picked up many times. The V gene is TRBV12-3 or TRBV12-4, the J gene TRBJ2-5, with a possible D match to TRBD2 (5 bases). Trimming removed 1 base at V and 7 bases at J, with 10 bases between. The length of the CDR3 is 13 residues. The CDR3 protein is CASSLGRGATQYF. CDR3 DNA sequence: TGTGCCAGCAGTTTAGGTCGGGGAGCGACCCAGTACTTC.

This clonotype was seen only a few times. The chain uses TRBV20-1 and TRBJ2-2, with D perhaps matching TRBD2 (5 bases). Trimming shortened V by 0 bases and J by 6 bases, and 11 bases separated the two germline ends. This CDR3 is built from 14 residues. Germline V lookup: CDR1 DFQATT, CDR2 SNEGSKA (reference sequence). Here the CDR3 DNA reads TGCAGTGCTAGAGAGGAGGAAACCGCCGGGGAGCTGTTTTTT. It is translated as CSAREEETAGELFF.

In this sample, this clonotype turned up many times. This chain links TRBV6-2 or TRBV6-3 with TRBJ2-1; no clear D gene. CDR1 MNHEY and CDR2 SVGEGT come from the germline V gene. V lost 6 bases, J lost 5 bases, and 8 bases lay in between. CDR3 length: 12 amino acids. This CDR3 reads CASSNTHNEQFF. The DNA of the CDR3 is TGTGCCAGCAGCAATACCCACAATGAGCAGTTCTTC.

This clonotype was counted many times. The V gene is TRBV29-1, the J gene TRBJ2-1; D ambiguous. Germline CDR1 reads SQVTM; CDR2 reads ANQGSEA. The V and J ends lost 3 bases and 0 bases respectively, with 15 bases between them. The CDR3 totals 16 residues. CDR3: CSVDSFDPYSYNEQFF. In DNA form, the CDR3 reads TGCAGCGTTGACAGCTTTGATCCCTACTCCTACAATGAGCAGTTCTTC.

The sample holds many counts of this clonotype. The chain couples TRBV2 to TRBJ1-5, with 7 bases matching TRBD1. Germline V gene lookup returns CDR1 SNHLY and CDR2 FYNNEI. The ends lost 5 bases at V and 4 bases at J; junction bases unmatched: 8. This CDR3 is 15 amino acids long. CDR3 in amino acids: CASSTRDSRNQPQHF. The CDR3, as DNA: TGTGCCAGCAGTACGAGGGACAGCCGAAATCAGCCCCAGCATTTT.

This clonotype was seen ten or more times. This rearrangement joins TRBV2 to TRBJ2-7; 9 bases match TRBD1. J was trimmed by 6 bases and V by 0 bases; bases with no gene match: 3. Per germline, CDR1 SNHLY and CDR2 FYNNEI. This CDR3 spans 14 amino acids. CDR3 DNA: TGTGCCAGCAGTGAAGCTGGACAGGGGCGCGAGCAGTACTTC. Translating it yields CASSEAGQGREQYF.

CDR3 DNA sequence: TGCGCCAGCAGGGTCAGGGAGTCCCAAGAGACCCAGTACTTC. Protein: CASRVRESQETQYF. V usage is TRBV5-1 and J usage is TRBJ2-5; D is tentatively TRBD1 or TRBD2 (5 bases each). Trimming took off 5 bases at V and 1 base at J, with 12 bases between the two ends. This CDR3 contains 14 residues. CDR1 and CDR2 (germline): SGHRS, YFSETQ.